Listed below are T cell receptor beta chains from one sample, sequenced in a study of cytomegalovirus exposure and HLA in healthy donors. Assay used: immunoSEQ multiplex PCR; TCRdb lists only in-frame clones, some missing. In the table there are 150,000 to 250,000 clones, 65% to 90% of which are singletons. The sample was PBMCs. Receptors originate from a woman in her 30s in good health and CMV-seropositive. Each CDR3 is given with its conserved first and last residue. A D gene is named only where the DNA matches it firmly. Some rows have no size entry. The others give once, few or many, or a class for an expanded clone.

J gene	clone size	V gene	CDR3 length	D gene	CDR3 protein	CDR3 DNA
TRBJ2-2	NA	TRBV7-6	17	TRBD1	CASSHHDGTGISGELFF	TGTGCCAGCAGCCACCATGACGGGACAGGGATTTCCGGGGAGCTGTTTTTT
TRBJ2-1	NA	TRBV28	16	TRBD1	CASRPPGTGYGHEQFF	TGTGCCAGCAGGCCCCCCGGGACAGGGTATGGACATGAGCAGTTCTTC
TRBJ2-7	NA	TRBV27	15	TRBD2	CASSISGWGGDEQYF	TGTGCCAGCAGTATTTCCGGTTGGGGAGGGGACGAGCAGTACTTC
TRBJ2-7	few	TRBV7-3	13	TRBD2	CASSAGGPREQYF	TGTGCCAGCAGCGCGGGAGGGCCGAGGGAGCAGTACTTC
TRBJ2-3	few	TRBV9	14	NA	CASSVDGSSDTQYF	TGTGCCAGCAGCGTAGACGGGAGCTCAGATACGCAGTATTTT
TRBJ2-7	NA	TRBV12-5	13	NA	CASGAGDIYEQYF	TGTGCTAGTGGTGCGGGGGACATTTACGAGCAGTACTTC
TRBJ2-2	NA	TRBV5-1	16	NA	CASSLGGLAATGELFF	TGCGCCAGCAGCTTGGGTGGATTAGCGGCTACCGGGGAGCTGTTTTTT
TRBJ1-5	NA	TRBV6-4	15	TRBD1	CASSVTGEGNQPQHF	TGTGCCAGCAGTGTCACAGGGGAAGGGAATCAGCCCCAGCATTTT
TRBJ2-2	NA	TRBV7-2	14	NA	CASSLTPGAGELFF	TGTGCCAGCAGCTTAACCCCGGGGGCCGGGGAGCTGTTTTTT
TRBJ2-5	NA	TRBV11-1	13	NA	CASSPQGIGTQYF	TGTGCCAGCAGCCCTCAGGGGATCGGGACCCAGTACTTC
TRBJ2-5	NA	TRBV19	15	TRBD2	CASRMTSGVQETQYF	TGTGCCAGTAGAATGACTAGCGGGGTGCAAGAGACCCAGTACTTC
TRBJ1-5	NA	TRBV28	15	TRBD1	CASVPGTGRNQPQHF	TGTGCCAGTGTTCCCGGGACAGGGAGAAATCAGCCCCAGCATTTT
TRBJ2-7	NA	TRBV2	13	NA	CASKAGGYDEQYF	TGTGCCAGCAAGGCTGGCGGATACGACGAGCAGTACTTC
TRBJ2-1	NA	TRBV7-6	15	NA	CASSLSREPYNEQFF	TGTGCCAGCAGCTTAAGTCGGGAGCCTTACAATGAGCAGTTCTTC
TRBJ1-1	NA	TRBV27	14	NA	CASSLYEGNTEAFF	TGTGCCAGCAGTTTATACGAGGGCAACACTGAAGCTTTCTTT
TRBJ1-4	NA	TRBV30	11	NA	CASSAGEKLFF	TGTGCCTCTTCGGCGGGGGAAAAACTGTTTTTT
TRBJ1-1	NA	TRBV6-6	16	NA	CASSYTTGRLNTEAFF	TGTGCCAGCAGTTACACTACTGGAAGGTTAAACACTGAAGCTTTCTTT